This T cell receptor (beta chain) was identified in a study of low-dose radiotherapy and immunotherapy resistance in tumors. The CDR3 is made up of 14 amino acids. V was cut by 7 bases and J by 7 bases, with 14 bases left in between. Looked up from germline, CDR1 is LNHDA and CDR2 is SQIVND (reference sequence). This clonotype was recorded many times. Time point in this sample: before trial treatment. Gene-specific TRAV and TRBV primers were used for first-strand cDNA, covering alpha and beta chains. Amplification, which lasted roughly 20 PCR cycles, used a constant-region primer and V-primer adapter to amplify TCRs. TCRdb re-analysed the reads in MiXCR, keeping a single row per CDR3 protein. Of 60,000 to 90,000 distinct CDR3 sequences in the sample, about a third are singletons; the top ten hold roughly 11%.

The chain carries TRBV19 and TRBJ1-6; D not certain. The receptor comes from a female donor with ovarian cancer. This material consisted of PBMCs, taken before treatment. The CDR3 nucleotides read TGTGCCAGTAACCTCGGGAGCCTGAATTCACCCCTCCACTTT. The encoded protein is CASNLGSLNSPLHF.